This TCR beta chain was observed in a study of T cells after yellow fever vaccination. CDR3 length: 17 residues. The ends were cut back, 0 bases at V and 0 bases at J, with 12 bases in the middle. The germline V gene has CDR1 SGHKS and CDR2 YYEKEE (reference sequence). This clonotype was detected many times. TCRdb recomputed calls from the 5' RACE reads with MiXCR, one row per CDR3 protein. The sample holds approximately 150,000 distinct CDR3 sequences; approximately 9.7% are singletons and the top ten take around 35%. The source material was CD8+ T cells sorted from PBMCs, sampled 45 days after the yellow fever booster vaccination. The sequence was collected from a man younger than 35 who received the YFV17D yellow fever vaccine. The V call is TRBV5-5, the J call TRBJ1-4; D is undetermined. The CDR3 region has the DNA TGTGCCAGCAGCTTGGAGGGTTCAGCGGCAACTAATGAAAAACTGTTTTTT. Translation gives CASSLEGSAATNEKLFF.